This entry lists 12 T cell receptor beta chains sequenced from one sample in a study of human T cells and chemical hapten exposure. TCRdb processed the RACE reads anew with MiXCR; each CDR3 protein has one entry. In the table there are approximately 260,000 distinct CDR3 sequences, roughly 7.4% of which are singletons. Time point indicated: pre-sensitization, week 0. Indicated treatment: therapeutic diphenylcyclopropenone sensitization with weekly scalp DPC. Material: whole blood, obtained in connection with sensitization to the hapten diphenylcyclopropenone (DPC). The receptors shown here come from a young man with alopecia areata. Some clones in this sample may be carry-over from other donors' samples.

V gene TRBV10-3 combines with J gene TRBJ1-2; weak D call: TRBD1 (5 bases). With 4 bases removed from V and 4 bases from J, the gap between germline ends came to 10 bases. Germline V gene lookup returns CDR1 ENHRY and CDR2 SYGVKD. There are 13 residues in the CDR3. The DNA of the CDR3 is TGTGCCATCAGTGCCTCAGGGACCTATGGCTACACCTTC. Encoded protein: CAISASGTYGYTF.

This clonotype showed up many times. This chain connects TRBV10-3 to TRBJ2-3; D is perhaps TRBD1 or TRBD2 (5 bases each). Trimming took off 0 bases at V and 6 bases at J, with 13 bases between the two ends. The germline V gene has CDR1 ENHRY and CDR2 SYGVKD. This CDR3 is built from 15 residues. The CDR3 region is CAISESGGSSDTQYF. Here the CDR3 DNA reads TGTGCCATCAGTGAGTCTGGGGGATCCTCTGATACGCAGTATTTT.

There are a few counts of this clonotype. This chain links TRBV14 with TRBJ2-7; no definite D call. This CDR3 is 13 amino acids long. V was pared by 0 bases and J by 5 bases, with 8 bases between. From germline, CDR1 is SGHDN and CDR2 FVKESK. The CDR3 nucleotides are TGTGCCAGCAGCCAAGAGCTGTTCAACGAGCAGTACTTC. This encodes CASSQELFNEQYF.

In its sample, this clonotype was seen a few times. The J gene is TRBJ2-1, the V gene TRBV6-2 or TRBV6-3; TRBD1 might be the D (5 bases). V gave up 5 bases and J gave up 9 bases, with 11 bases separating them. Looked up from germline, CDR1 is MNHEY and CDR2 is SVGEGT. The CDR3 is made up of 12 amino acids. The CDR3 DNA sequence: TGTGCCAGCAGTGAGCAGGGTCTTGAGCAGTTCTTC. Residues: CASSEQGLEQFF.

This clonotype was counted a single time. The chain employs TRBV10-3 and TRBJ2-3; no definite D call. Germline CDR1 ENHRY, CDR2 SYGVKD. Trimming stripped 0 bases from V and 2 bases from J, with 6 bases between. The CDR3 loop spans 14 amino acids. CDR3 nucleotides: TGTGCCATCAGTGAGTCGGAAGTCACAGATACGCAGTATTTT. It is translated as CAISESEVTDTQYF.

V is TRBV20-1 and J is TRBJ1-4, with D uncertain. CDR3 size: 13 residues. V lost 3 bases and J 5 bases, leaving 10 bases between the germline ends. Germline V gene lookup returns CDR1 DFQATT and CDR2 SNEGSKA (reference sequence). CDR3 sequence reads: CSARGGRNEKLFF. Here the CDR3 DNA reads TGCAGTGCTAGGGGCGGAAGGAATGAAAAACTGTTTTTT.

This clonotype was seen a handful of times. The genes are TRBV4-1 and TRBJ1-5; D is ambiguous. Germline CDR1 MGHRA, CDR2 YSYEKL. The CDR3 consists of 16 residues. Trimming removed 1 base at V and 0 bases at J, with 10 bases between. The CDR3 protein is CASSQGPGYSNQPQHF. The CDR3 DNA is TGCGCCAGCAGCCAAGGTCCCGGGTATAGCAATCAGCCCCAGCATTTT.

The chain links TRBV7-3 to TRBJ2-1; TRBD1 is a possible D gene (5 bases). CDR1 SGHTA and CDR2 FQGTGA come from the germline V gene. The length of the CDR3 is 15 residues. Trimming took off 5 bases at V and 4 bases at J, with 15 bases between the two ends. CDR3 sequence (DNA): TGTGCCAGCAGCCACGGACCTCAGGGATACAATGAGCAGTTCTTC. Translating it yields CASSHGPQGYNEQFF.

The chain links TRBV12-3 or TRBV12-4 to TRBJ2-1; D not resolved. The CDR3 sequence is 14 residues long. Trimming stripped 5 bases from V and 1 base from J, with 9 bases between. The CDR3 coding sequence is TGTGCCAGCAGTCCCGCCCAATCCTACAATGAGCAGTTCTTC. Residues: CASSPAQSYNEQFF.

The chain carries TRBV6-5 and TRBJ1-6; 10 bases match TRBD1. J was trimmed by 9 bases and V by 0 bases; bases with no gene match: 8. The CDR3 is made up of 17 amino acids. Germline V CDR1 and CDR2: MNHEY, SVGAGI. CDR3 in DNA: TGTGCCAGCAGTTACTCGAAAGGGACAGGGGTACGTTCACCCCTCCACTTT. As protein: CASSYSKGTGVRSPLHF.

This clonotype was detected only a few times. The chain has TRBV10-3 and TRBJ2-3; tentative D call: TRBD1 (6 bases). CDR1 and CDR2 (germline): ENHRY, SYGVKD. Trimming pared 0 bases from V and 3 bases from J, leaving 19 bases between. CDR3 length equals 18 residues. The CDR3: CAISESKTYRVSTDTQYF. The CDR3 coding sequence is TGTGCCATCAGTGAGTCCAAGACCTACAGGGTATCGACAGATACGCAGTATTTT.

This clonotype came up a few times. V usage is TRBV27 and J usage is TRBJ1-6; D is possibly TRBD1 (6 bases). The CDR3 sequence is 12 residues long. V lost 6 bases, J lost 12 bases, and 12 bases lay in between. The germline gives CDR1 MNHEY, CDR2 SMNVEV (reference sequence). The CDR3 spells CASSVRGVPLHF. Written as DNA, the CDR3 is TGTGCCAGCAGCGTCAGGGGCGTACCCCTCCACTTT.